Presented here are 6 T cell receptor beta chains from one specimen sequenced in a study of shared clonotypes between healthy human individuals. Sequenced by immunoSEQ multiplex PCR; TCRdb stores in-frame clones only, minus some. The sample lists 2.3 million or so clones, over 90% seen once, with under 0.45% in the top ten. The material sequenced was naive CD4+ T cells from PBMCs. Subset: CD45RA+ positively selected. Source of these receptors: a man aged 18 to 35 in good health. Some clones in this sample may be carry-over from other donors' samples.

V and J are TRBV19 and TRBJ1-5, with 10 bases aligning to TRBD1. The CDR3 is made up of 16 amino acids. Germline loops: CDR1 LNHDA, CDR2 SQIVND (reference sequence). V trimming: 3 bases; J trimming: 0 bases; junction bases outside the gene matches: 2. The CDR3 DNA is TGTGCCAGTAGTATGACAGGGGGCATTAGCAATCAGCCCCAGCATTTT. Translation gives CASSMTGGISNQPQHF.

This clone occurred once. CDR3 bases: TGTGCCAGCAGTTCTGGGGGGTATAGCAATCAGCCCCAGCATTTT. Translating it yields CASSSGGYSNQPQHF. This rearrangement joins TRBV27 to TRBJ1-5, with D possibly matching TRBD1 (5 bases). V was trimmed by 4 bases and J by 0 bases, leaving 10 bases between them. The germline gives CDR1 MNHEY, CDR2 SMNVEV (reference sequence). The CDR3 is 15 residues long.

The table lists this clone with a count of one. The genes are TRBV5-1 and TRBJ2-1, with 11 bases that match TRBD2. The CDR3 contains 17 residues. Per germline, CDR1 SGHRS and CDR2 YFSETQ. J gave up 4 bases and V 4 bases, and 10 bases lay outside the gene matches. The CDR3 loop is CASSSGTSGRGYNEQFF. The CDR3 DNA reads TGCGCCAGCAGCAGTGGGACTAGCGGTAGAGGGTACAATGAGCAGTTCTTC.

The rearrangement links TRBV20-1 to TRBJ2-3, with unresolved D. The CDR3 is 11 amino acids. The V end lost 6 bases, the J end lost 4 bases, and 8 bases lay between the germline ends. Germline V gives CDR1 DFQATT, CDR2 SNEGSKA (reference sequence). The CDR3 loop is CSATDPDTQYF. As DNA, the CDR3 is TGCAGTGCGACCGACCCAGATACGCAGTATTTT.

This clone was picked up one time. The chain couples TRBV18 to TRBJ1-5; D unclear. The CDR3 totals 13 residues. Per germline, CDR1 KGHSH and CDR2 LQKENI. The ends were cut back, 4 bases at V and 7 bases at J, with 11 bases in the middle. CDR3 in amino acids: CASSRSSGQPQHF. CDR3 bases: TGTGCCAGCTCACGAAGCAGTGGCCAGCCCCAGCATTTT.

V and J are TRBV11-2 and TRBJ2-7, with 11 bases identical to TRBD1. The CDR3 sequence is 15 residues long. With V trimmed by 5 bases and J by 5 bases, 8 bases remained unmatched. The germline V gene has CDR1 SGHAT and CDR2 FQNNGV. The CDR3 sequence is CASSGPRTGGHEQYF. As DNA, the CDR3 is TGTGCCAGCAGCGGACCTCGGACAGGGGGCCACGAGCAGTACTTC.